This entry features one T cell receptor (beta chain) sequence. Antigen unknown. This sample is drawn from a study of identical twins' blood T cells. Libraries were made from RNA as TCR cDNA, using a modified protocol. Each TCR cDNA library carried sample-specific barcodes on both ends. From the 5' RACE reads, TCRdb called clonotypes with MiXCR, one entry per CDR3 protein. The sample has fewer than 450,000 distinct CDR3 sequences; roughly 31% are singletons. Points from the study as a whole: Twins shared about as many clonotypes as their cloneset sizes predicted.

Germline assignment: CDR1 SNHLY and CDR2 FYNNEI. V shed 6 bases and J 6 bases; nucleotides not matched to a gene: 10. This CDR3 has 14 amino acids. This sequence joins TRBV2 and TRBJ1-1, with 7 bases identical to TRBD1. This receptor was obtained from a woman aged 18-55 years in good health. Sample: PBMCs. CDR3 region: CASRSDRVIAEAFF. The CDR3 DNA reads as TGTGCCAGCAGATCCGACAGGGTAATCGCTGAAGCTTTCTTT.